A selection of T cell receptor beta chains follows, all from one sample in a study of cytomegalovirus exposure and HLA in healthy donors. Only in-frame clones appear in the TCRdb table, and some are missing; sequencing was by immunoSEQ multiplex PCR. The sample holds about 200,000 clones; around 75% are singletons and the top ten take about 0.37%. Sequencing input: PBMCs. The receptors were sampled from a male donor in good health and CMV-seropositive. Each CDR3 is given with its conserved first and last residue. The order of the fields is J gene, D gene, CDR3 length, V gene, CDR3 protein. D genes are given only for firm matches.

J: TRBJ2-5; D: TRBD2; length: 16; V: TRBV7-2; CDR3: CASSLAGTSGQETQYF
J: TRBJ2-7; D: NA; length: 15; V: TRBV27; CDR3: CASSSLIRGSYEQYF
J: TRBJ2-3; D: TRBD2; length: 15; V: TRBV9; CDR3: CASSVAGGAENTQYF
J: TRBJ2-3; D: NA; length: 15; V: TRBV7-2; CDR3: CASRAVEVGADTQYF
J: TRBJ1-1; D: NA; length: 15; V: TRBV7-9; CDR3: CASSPRQSLNTEAFF
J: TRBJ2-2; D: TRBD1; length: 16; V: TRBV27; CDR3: CASSGAGTGGFGELFF
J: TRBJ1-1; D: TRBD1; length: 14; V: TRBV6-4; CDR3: CASSRTGMNTEAFF
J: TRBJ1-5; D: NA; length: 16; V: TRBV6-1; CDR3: CASSEERAPDRQPQHF
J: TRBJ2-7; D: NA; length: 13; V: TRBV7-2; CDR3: CASSLAGDYEQYF
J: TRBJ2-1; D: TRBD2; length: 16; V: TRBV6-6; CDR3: CASSSRGTSGINEQFF
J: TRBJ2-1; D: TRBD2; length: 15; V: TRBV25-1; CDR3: CASTPGLAGVSEQFF
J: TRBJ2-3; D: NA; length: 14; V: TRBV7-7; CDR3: CASSLQGRTDTQYF
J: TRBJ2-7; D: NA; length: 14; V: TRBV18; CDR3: CASSPTVTGYEQYF
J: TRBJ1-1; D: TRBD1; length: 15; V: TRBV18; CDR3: CASSPGQGFALQAFF
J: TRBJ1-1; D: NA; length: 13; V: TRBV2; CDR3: CASRTDRNTEAFF
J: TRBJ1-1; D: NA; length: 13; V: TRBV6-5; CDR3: CATRQKVHTEAFF
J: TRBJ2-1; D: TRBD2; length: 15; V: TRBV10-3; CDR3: CAIRPGGGLYNEQFF
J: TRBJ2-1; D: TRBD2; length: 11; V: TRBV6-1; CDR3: CATLPSGEQFF
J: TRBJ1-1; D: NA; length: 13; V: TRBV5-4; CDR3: CASSRQSNTEAFF
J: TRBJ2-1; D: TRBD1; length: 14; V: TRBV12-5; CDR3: CASGLGQGDNEQFF
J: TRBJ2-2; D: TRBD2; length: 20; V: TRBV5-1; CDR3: CASSLAGTSGGPANTGELFF
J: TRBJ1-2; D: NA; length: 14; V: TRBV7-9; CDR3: CASGSDTSNYGYTF
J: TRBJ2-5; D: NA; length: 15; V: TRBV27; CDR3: CASRGLVGSEETRYF
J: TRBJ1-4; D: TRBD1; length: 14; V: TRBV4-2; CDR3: CASSPGTGVEKLFF
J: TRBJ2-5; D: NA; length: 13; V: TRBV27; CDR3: CASSWVAEETQYF
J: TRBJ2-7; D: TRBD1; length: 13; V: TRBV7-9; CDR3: CASRRDRAYEQYF
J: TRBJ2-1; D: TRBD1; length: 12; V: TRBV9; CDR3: CASSLGQQEQFF
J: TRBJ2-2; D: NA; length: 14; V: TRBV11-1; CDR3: CASHSLPNTGELFF
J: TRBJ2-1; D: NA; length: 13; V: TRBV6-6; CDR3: CATQTESYNEQFF
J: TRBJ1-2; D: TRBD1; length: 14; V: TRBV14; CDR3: CASSQDRGHYGYTF
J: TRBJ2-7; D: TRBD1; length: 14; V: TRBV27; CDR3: CASSSGQSLVEQYF
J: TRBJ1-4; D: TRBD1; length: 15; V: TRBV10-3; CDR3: CAISVSGTGMEKLFF
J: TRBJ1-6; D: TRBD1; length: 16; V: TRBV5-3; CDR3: CARSTRGQGRWSPLHF
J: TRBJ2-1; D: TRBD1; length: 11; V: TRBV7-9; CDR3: CASSPGTAPFF
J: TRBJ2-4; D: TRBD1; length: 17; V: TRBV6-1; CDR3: CASSEVSGTGDKNIQYF
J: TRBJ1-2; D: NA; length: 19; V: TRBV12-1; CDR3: CASSCGGGVRQNSNYGYTF
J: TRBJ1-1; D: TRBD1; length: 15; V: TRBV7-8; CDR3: CASSYAGTGSTEAFF
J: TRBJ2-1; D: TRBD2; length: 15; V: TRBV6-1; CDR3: CASSVVGLAGDEQFF
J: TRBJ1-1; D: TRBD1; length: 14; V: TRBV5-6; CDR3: CASSKRQGAIEAFF
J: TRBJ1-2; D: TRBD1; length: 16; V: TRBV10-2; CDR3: CATRSRGRERGYGYTF
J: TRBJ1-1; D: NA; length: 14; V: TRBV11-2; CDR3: CASSFQDMNTEAFF
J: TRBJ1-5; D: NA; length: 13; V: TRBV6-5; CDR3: CASSYRGGEPQHF
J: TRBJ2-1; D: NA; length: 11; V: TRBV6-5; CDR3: CASSTGPRQFF
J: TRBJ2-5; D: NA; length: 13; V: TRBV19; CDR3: CASSGQIQETQYF
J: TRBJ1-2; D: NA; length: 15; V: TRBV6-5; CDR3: CASSSPGGGRDGYTF
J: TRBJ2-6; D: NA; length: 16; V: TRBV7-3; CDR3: CASSAGLRSGANVLTF
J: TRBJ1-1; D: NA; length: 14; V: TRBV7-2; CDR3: CASSTQTSGTEAFF
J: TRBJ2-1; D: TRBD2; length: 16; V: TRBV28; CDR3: CASSPERAGAYNEQFF
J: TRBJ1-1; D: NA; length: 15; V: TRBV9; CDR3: CASSVTSGSDTEAFF